The entry below describes one T cell receptor (beta chain). What it binds is unknown. This sample was taken from a study of T cell repertoires in cytomegalovirus infection. CDR1 and CDR2 from the germline V gene are SNHLY and FYNNEI. V was cut by 4 bases and J by 0 bases, with 8 bases left in between. CDR3 length equals 14 residues. Study outcomes and limitations: Identification of carriers of CMV plus the relevant HLA was achieved through cumulative public TCR beta family frequency.

A single record per CDR3 protein comes from TCRdb applying MiXCR to the reads. The sample lists 110,000 to 150,000 distinct CDR3 sequences, approximately 30% occurring once. The chain combines TRBV2 with TRBJ2-3; no definite D call. The clonotype comes from a human donor in good health (CMV status not recorded). Some clones in this sample may be carry-over from other donors' samples. This specimen consisted of CD8+ T cells from cultured PBMCs, obtained from culture after CMV antigen stimulation. CDR3 protein: CASSVSSSTDTQYF. CDR3 DNA: TGTGCCAGCAGTGTATCTTCCAGCACAGATACGCAGTATTTT.